The text below deals with one T cell receptor beta chain. V lost 1 base, J lost 4 bases, and 6 bases stayed unmatched. The CDR3 contains 17 residues. CDR1 is SGHTA and CDR2 is FQGNSA in the germline V gene. These data belong to a study of blood T cell repertoires in COVID-19. The overall study: Samples of COVID-19 (acute and convalescent) were obtained from the United States, Italy and Spain. The cDNA or gDNA used as material had been derived from T cells, B-cell-depleted T cells, or PBMCs.

Methods used by the authors: Using reference gene primer amplification, nucleated cell counts were estimated. TCRdb keeps only in-frame clones here, not all; method: immunoSEQ multiplex PCR. That table is the source of V, J and clone size, and D and trimming were worked out from the DNA. The data show tens of thousands of clones, about nine tenths seen once. Sequenced: peripheral blood. The chain combines TRBV7-2 with TRBJ2-2; 10 bases agree with TRBD2. The receptor comes from a man in his fifties or sixties with active COVID-19. The CDR3 loop reads CASSLVALAGATGELFF. Written as DNA, the CDR3 is TGTGCCAGCAGCTTAGTGGCGCTAGCGGGAGCCACCGGGGAGCTGTTTTTT.